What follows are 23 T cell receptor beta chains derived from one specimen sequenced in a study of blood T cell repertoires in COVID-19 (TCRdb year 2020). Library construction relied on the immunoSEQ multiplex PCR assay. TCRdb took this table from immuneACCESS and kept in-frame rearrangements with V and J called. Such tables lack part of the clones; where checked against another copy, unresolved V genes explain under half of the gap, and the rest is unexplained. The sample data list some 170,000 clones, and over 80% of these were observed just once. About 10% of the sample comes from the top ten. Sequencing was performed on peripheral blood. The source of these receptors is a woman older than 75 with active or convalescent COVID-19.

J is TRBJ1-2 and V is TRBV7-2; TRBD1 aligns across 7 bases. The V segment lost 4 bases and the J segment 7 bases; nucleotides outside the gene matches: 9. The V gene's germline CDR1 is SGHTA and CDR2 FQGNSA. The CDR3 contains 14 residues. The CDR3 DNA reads TGTGCCAGCAGCTCAGACAGGGTGAAGCGTGGCTACACCTTC. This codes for CASSSDRVKRGYTF.

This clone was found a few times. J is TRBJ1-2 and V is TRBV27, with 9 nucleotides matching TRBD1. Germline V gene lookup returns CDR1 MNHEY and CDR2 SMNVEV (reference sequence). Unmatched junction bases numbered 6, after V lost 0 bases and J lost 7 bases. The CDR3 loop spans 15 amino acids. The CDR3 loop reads CASSLSGGTGSGYTF. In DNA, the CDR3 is TGTGCCAGCAGTTTATCGGGAGGGACAGGGTCTGGCTACACCTTC.

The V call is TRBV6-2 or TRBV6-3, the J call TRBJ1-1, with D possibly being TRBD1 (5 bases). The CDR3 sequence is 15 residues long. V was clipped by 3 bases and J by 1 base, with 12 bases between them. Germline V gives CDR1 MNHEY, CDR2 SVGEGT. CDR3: CASSYGRATNTEAFF. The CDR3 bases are TGTGCCAGCAGTTATGGCAGGGCTACGAACACTGAAGCTTTCTTT.

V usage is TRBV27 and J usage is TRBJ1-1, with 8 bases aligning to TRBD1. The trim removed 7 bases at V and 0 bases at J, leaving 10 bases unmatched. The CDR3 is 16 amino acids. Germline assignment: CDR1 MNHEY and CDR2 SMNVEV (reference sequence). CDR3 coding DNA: TGTGCCAGCATTCCAGCCAGGGGGCAAATGAACACTGAAGCTTTCTTT. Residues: CASIPARGQMNTEAFF.

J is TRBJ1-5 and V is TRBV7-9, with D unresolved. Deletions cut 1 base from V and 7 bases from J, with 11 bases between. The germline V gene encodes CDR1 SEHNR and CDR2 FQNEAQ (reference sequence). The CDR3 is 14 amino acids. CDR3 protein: CASSLGGFFQPQHF. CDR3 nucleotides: TGTGCCAGCAGCTTAGGAGGGTTCTTCCAGCCCCAGCATTTT. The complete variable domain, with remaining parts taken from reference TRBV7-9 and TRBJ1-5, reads DTGVSQNPRHKITKRGQNVTFRCDPISEHNRLYWYRQTLGQGPEFLTYFQNEAQLEKSRLLSDRFSAERPKGSFSTLEIQRTEQGDSAMYLCASSLGGFFQPQHFGDGTRLSIL.

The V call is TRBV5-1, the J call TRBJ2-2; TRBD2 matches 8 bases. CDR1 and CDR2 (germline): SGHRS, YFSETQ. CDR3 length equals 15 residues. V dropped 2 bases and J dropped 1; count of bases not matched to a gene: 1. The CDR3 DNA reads TGCGCCAGCAGCTTTAGCGGGGAGAACACCGGGGAGCTGTTTTTT. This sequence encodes CASSFSGENTGELFF.

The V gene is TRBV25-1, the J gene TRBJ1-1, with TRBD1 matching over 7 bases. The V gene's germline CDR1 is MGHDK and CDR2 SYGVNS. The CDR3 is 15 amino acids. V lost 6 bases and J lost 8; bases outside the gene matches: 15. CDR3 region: CASSPGTERGGEAFF. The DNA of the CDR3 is TGTGCCAGCAGCCCTGGGACAGAAAGGGGAGGAGAAGCTTTCTTT.

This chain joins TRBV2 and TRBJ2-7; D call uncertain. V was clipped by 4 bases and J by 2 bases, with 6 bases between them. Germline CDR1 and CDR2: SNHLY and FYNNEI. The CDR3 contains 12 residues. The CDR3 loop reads CASSAQTYEQYF. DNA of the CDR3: TGTGCCAGCAGTGCACAGACCTACGAGCAGTACTTC.

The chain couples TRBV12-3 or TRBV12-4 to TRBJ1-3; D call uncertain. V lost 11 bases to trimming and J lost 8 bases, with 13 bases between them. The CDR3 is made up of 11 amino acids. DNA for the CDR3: TGTGCCCAAGGCAGGAAGGACACCATATATTTT. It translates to CAQGRKDTIYF.

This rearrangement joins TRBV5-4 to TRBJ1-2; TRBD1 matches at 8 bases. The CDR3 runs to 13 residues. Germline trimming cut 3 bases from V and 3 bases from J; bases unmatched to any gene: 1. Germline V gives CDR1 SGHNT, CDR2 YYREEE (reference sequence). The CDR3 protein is CASSWGQDYGYTF. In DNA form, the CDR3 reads TGTGCCAGCAGCTGGGGACAGGACTATGGCTACACCTTC. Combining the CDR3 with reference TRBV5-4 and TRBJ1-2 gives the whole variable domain ETGVTQSPTHLIKTRGQQVTLRCSSQSGHNTVSWYQQALGQGPQFIFQYYREEENGRGNFPPRFSGLQFPNYSSELNVNALELDDSALYLCASSWGQDYGYTFGSGTRLTVV.

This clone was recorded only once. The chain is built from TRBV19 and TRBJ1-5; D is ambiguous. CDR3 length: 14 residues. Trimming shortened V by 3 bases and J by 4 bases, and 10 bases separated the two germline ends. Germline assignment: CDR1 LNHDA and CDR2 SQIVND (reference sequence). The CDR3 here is CASSMNRRNQPQHF. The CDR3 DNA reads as TGTGCCAGTAGTATGAACAGAAGAAATCAGCCCCAGCATTTT.

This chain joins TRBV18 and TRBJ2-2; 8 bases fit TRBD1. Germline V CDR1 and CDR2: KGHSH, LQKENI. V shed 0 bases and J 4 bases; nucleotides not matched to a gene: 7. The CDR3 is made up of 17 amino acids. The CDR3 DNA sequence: TGTGCCAGCTCACCACCGGGGCAGGGGGCAAGCACCGGGGAGCTGTTTTTT. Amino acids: CASSPPGQGASTGELFF.

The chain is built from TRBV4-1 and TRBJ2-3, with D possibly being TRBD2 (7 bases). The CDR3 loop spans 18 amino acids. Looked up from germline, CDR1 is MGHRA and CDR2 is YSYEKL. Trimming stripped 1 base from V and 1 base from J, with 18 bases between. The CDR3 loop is CASSQGPLRGLGTDTQYF. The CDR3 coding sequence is TGCGCCAGCAGCCAAGGACCTTTGCGGGGGCTTGGCACAGATACGCAGTATTTT.

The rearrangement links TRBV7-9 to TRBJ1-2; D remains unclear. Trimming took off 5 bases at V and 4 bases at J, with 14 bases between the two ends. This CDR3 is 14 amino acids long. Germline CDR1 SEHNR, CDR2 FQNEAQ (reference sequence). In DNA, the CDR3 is TGTGCCAGCAGCCCCCTTGAGGGTTCCTATGGCTACACCTTC. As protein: CASSPLEGSYGYTF.

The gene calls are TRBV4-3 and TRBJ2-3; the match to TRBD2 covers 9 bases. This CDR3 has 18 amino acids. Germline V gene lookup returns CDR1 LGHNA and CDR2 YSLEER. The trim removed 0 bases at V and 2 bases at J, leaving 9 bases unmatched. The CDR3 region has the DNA TGCGCCAGCAGCCAAGAGAGCCAGACTAGCGGATTCACAGATACGCAGTATTTT. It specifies CASSQESQTSGFTDTQYF.

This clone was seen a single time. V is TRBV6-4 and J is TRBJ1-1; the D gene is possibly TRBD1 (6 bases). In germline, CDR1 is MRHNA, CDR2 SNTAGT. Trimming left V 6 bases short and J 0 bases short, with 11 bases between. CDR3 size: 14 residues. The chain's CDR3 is CASRSGHLNTEAFF. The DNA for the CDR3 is TGTGCCAGCAGATCGGGACACTTGAACACTGAAGCTTTCTTT.

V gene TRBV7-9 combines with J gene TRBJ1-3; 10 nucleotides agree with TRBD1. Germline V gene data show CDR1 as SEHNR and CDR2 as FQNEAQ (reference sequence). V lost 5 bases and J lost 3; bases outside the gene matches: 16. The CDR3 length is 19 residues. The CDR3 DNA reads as TGTGCCAGCAGCATCCTTACGGGACAGGGGCCGGTTTTTGGAAACACCATATATTTT. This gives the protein CASSILTGQGPVFGNTIYF.

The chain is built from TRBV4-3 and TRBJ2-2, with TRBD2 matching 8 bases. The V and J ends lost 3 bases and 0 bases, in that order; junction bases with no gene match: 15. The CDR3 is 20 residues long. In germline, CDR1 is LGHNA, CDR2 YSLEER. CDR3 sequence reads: CASSQDLGRLAPPNTGELFF. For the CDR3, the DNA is TGCGCCAGCAGCCAGGACCTAGGCAGACTAGCGCCTCCGAACACCGGGGAGCTGTTTTTT.

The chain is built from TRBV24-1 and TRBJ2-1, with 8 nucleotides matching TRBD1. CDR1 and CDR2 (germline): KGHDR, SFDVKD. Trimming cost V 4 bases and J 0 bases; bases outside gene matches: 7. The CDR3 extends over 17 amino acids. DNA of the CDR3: TGTGCCACCAGTGACCCGAGGACAGGGAGCTCCTACAATGAGCAGTTCTTC. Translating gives CATSDPRTGSSYNEQFF.

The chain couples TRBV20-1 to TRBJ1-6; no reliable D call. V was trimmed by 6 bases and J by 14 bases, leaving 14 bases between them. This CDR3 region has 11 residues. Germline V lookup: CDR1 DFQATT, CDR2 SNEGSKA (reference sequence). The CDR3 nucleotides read TGCAGTGCGAGTGACCGAAGCTCCCTCCACTTT. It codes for CSASDRSSLHF.

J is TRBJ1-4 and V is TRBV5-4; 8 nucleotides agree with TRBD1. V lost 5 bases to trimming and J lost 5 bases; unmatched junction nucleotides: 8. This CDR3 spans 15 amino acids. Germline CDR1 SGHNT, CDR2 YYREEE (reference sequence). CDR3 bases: TGTGCCAGCAGTCGTTTGGACAGGGACAATGAAAAACTGTTTTTT. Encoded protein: CASSRLDRDNEKLFF.

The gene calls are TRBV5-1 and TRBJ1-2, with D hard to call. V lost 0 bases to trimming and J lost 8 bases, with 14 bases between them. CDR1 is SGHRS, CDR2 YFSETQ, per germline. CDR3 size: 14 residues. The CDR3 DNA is TGCGCCAGCAGCTTGGAACGGAAGTCGGGGGGCTACACCTTC. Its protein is CASSLERKSGGYTF.

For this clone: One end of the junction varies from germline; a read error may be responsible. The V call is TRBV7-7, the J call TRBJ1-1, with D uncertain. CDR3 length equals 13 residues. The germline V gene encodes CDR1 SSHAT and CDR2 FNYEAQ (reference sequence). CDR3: CASSFAENTEAFF. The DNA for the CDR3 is TGTGCTAGCAGCTTCGCAGAGAACACTGAAGCTTTCTTT.